This is a list of T cell receptor beta chains from one sample in a study of T cell responses to AZD1222 COVID-19 vaccine. TCRdb's table, derived via immunoSEQ multiplex PCR, lists solely in-frame clones and lacks some. Of under 70,000 clones detected, about four fifths appear once; the ten largest clones hold approximately 23%. The material sequenced was peripheral blood, taken on day 0 of MenACWY control vaccination. These receptors were taken from an adult in good health. The CDR3 runs from the conserved cysteine through the conserved F or W.

TRBJ2-7 15 TRBV5-5 CASSLGLAGSYEQYF
TRBJ1-1 13 TRBV30 CAWSGRSNTEAFF
TRBJ1-4 15 TRBV9 CASSATGQGNEKLFF
TRBJ1-1 14 TRBV9 CASSVAGSGTEAFF
TRBJ2-2 17 TRBV4-2 CASSRKGQSIHTGELFF
TRBJ2-2 16 TRBV19 CASSKRGVGDTGELFF
TRBJ2-7 14 TRBV11-2 CASSFGWGSYEQYF
TRBJ2-2 13 TRBV6-2/TRBV6-3 CASSSGNTGELFF
TRBJ2-5 15 TRBV5-1 CASSSGQGLEETQYF
TRBJ2-1 14 TRBV7-2 CASKLAGGHTEQFF
TRBJ2-7 14 TRBV9 CASSFSRDSSEQYF
TRBJ2-2 15 TRBV5-4 CASSLAPGGTGELFF
TRBJ1-1 16 TRBV19 CASSLQRTLMNTEAFF
TRBJ2-1 15 TRBV7-2 CASSPWSGGTNEQFF
TRBJ1-4 15 TRBV4-2 CASSQEASGWEKLFF
TRBJ1-2 14 TRBV19 CASTPPGTNYGYTF
TRBJ2-7 13 TRBV19 CASSPGPSYEQYF
TRBJ2-7 12 TRBV28 CASSLNLYEQYF
TRBJ2-5 12 TRBV20-1 CSASRSQETQYF
TRBJ2-2 14 TRBV21-1 CAILRGAFTGELFF
TRBJ1-5 12 TRBV28 CASTPSGQPQHF
TRBJ2-5 13 TRBV19 CASSRLAGETQYF
TRBJ2-1 13 TRBV15 CATSRDLRYEQFF
TRBJ1-1 14 TRBV20-1 CSASSGQGSPEAFF
TRBJ1-2 16 TRBV11-2 CASSLEGTGRDYGYTF
TRBJ1-1 16 TRBV9 CASSTGTGGAVTEAFF
TRBJ1-1 14 TRBV14 CASSPHSGVLEAFF
TRBJ2-7 14 TRBV11-3 CASSLDQGHHEQYF
TRBJ1-4 15 TRBV30 CAWSVRGSGNEKLFF
TRBJ2-2 15 TRBV25-1 CASRGTGVDTGELFF
TRBJ2-7 14 TRBV6-5 CASRPGGVAYEQYF
TRBJ2-1 17 TRBV5-1 CASSWTSGRVGNNEQFF
TRBJ1-5 15 TRBV4-3 CASSRTTDSNQPQHF
TRBJ2-3 14 TRBV9 CASSGGLSTDTQYF
TRBJ2-7 15 TRBV29-1 CSVARVIWGAYEQYF
TRBJ2-5 14 TRBV7-9 CASSLANFQETQYF
TRBJ2-1 15 TRBV28 CASSLPTTSGRAVFF
TRBJ1-2 13 TRBV2 CASSDGGLGGYTF
TRBJ1-2 13 TRBV7-8 CASSLTFDYGYTF
TRBJ2-6 16 TRBV21-1 CASRPLRGTGANVLTF
TRBJ2-1 17 TRBV7-2 CASSLALAGGLYNEQFF
TRBJ1-2 12 TRBV7-9 CASSRQGYGYTF
TRBJ1-5 14 TRBV18 CASSSYYSNQPQHF
TRBJ1-3 15 TRBV18 CASSSTTVSGNTIYF
TRBJ2-1 11 TRBV6-1 CASSEFREQFF
TRBJ2-3 16 TRBV4-3 CASSQDLRKSTDTQYF
TRBJ1-6 13 TRBV10-3 CASKGQENSPLHF
TRBJ1-1 13 TRBV29-1 CSVEEAGDTEAFF
TRBJ2-3 16 TRBV5-5 CASSLPLALSTDTQYF